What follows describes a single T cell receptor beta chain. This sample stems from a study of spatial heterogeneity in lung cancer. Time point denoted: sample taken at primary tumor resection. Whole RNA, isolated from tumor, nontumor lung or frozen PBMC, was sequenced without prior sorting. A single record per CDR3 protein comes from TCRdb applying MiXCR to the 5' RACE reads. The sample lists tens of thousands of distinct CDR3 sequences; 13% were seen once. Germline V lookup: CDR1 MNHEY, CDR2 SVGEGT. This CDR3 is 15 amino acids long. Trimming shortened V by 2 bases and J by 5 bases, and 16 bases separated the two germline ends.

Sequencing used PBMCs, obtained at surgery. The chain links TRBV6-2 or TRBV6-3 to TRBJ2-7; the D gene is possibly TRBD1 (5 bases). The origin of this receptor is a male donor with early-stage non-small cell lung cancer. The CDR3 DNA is TGTGCCAGCAGTTACAGGCAGGGATCGGGCCACGAGCAGTACTTC. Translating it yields CASSYRQGSGHEQYF.